This note documents a single TCR beta chain sequence. No antigen is known for it. The data derive from a study of shared clonotypes between healthy human individuals. Study-wide points: Richness estimates generally favored naive over memory subsets.

Using immunoSEQ multiplex PCR, the repertoire was profiled, and TCRdb retains in-frame clones only, with some absent. Among some 680,000 clones listed, 60% to 75% were seen once. The germline V and J ends were trimmed by 1 base and 5 bases, with 15 bases remaining between them. From germline, CDR1 is SGHRS and CDR2 YFSETQ. The CDR3 has 15 residues. Source material: memory CD4+ T cells sorted from blood. Regarding subset: CD45RA-negative fraction. The V call is TRBV5-1, the J call TRBJ1-2, with D uncertain. The clonotype originates from a woman in her twenties or thirties in good health. CDR3 protein: CASSLNSGREYGYTF. CDR3 nucleotide sequence: TGCGCCAGCAGCTTGAATTCCGGGCGGGAATATGGCTACACCTTC.